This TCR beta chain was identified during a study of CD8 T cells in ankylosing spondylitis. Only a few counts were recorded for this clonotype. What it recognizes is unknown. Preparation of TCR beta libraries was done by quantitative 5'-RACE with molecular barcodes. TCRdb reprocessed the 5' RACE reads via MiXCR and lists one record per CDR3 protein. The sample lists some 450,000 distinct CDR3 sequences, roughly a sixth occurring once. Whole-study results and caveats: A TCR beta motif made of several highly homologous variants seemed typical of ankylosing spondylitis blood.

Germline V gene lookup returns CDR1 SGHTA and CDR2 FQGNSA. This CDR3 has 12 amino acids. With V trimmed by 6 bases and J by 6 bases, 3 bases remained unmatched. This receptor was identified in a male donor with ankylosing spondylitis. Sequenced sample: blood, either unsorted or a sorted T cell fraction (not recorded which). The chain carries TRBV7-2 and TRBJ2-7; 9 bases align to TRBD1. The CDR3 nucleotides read TGTGCCAGCAGAACAGGGGGCGGCGAGCAGTACTTC. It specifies CASRTGGGEQYF. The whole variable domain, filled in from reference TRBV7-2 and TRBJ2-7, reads GAGVSQSPSNKVTEKGKDVELRCDPISGHTALYWYRQSLGQGLEFLIYFQGNSAPDKSGLPSDRFSAERTGGSVSTLTIQRTQQEDSAVYLCASRTGGGEQYFGPGTRLTVT.